This T cell receptor beta chain was recorded in a study of cytomegalovirus exposure and HLA in healthy donors. Study findings and constraints: Reports indicate that TCR beta sequences accurately predicted the HLA-A and HLA-B alleles of most subjects.

Germline V gene sequence: CDR1 SNHLY, CDR2 FYNNEI. This CDR3 has 13 amino acids. Trimming cost V 4 bases and J 1 base, with 7 bases left between them. As regards this clone: Its specificity is unknown.

PCR used 60 Vbeta primers and 13 Jbeta primers. The method was immunoSEQ multiplex PCR; TCRdb's version includes in-frame clones alone and lacks a portion of them. The data hold 150,000 to 200,000 clones, with 78% observed a single time. This sequence originates from a woman under 40 in good health and CMV-seropositive. Source material: PBMCs. The V call is TRBV2, the J call TRBJ1-1; D might be TRBD1 (5 bases). This CDR3 is CASSVQANTEAFF. Here the CDR3 DNA reads TGTGCCAGCAGTGTACAGGCGAACACTGAAGCTTTCTTT.